This entry is about one T cell receptor (beta chain). Methods used by the authors: Estimated nucleated cell counts came from reference gene primer amplification. Data came from immunoSEQ multiplex PCR; TCRdb stores just in-frame clones and leaves some out. V and J calls and clone size are copied from that table; D and trimming were computed from the DNA. The sample has some 300,000 clones; 89% are singletons. The data originate from a study of blood T cell repertoires in COVID-19. Study-level background: Acute and convalescent COVID-19 specimens originated in the United States, Italy and Spain.

Losses at the gene ends were 4 bases for V and 3 bases for J; bases not matched to a gene: 6. The V gene's germline CDR1 is SGHRS and CDR2 YFSETQ. The CDR3 runs to 17 residues. Residents of 20 to 25 US areas, aged about 18 to 95 years, made up the participants. V gene TRBV5-1 combines with J gene TRBJ2-3; 15 bases are shared with TRBD2. The origin of this receptor is a woman between 50 and 59 years old who had been exposed to COVID-19. The sample was PBMCs or T cells enriched from blood (not recorded which). This chain's CDR3 is CASSPGTSGGPTDTQYF. CDR3 nucleotides: TGCGCCAGCAGCCCCGGGACTAGCGGGGGGCCTACAGATACGCAGTATTTT.